These 12 T cell receptor beta chains came from one sample sequenced in a study of tumor and adjacent non-tumor tissue in lung cancer. The template was RNA from unsorted bulk tissue. More than 3 cm separated this lung sample from the edge of the tumor. A modified ARM-PCR protocol with three rounds of nested PCR amplified TCRbeta. TCRdb called the multiplex PCR reads again in MiXCR, with one record for every CDR3 protein. The repertoire consists of roughly 48,000 distinct CDR3 sequences, with around 60% occurring once and the leading ten covering about 32%. Sequencing was done on a sample of distant non-tumor lung tissue. The receptors originated from a woman between 70 and 85 years old with non-small cell lung cancer.

The V call is TRBV29-1, the J call TRBJ2-3, with 11 nucleotides matching TRBD2. This CDR3 is 16 amino acids long. Germline assignment: CDR1 SQVTM and CDR2 ANQGSEA. The CDR3 DNA reads as TGCAGTGTACCGGGACTAGCGGACCCCATGGTAGGTACGCAGTATTTT. Residues: CSVPGLADPMVGTQYF.

Details on this clonotype: At one of its ends the junction is not consistent with the germline gene, which may arise from a read error. The chain's CDR3 is CASSLALTSGTYVQYF. For the CDR3, the DNA is TGTGCCAGCAGCTTGGCTTTGACTAGCGGAACCTACGTGCAGTACTTC. V usage is TRBV5-4 and J usage is TRBJ2-7; 9 positions match TRBD2. The CDR3 length is 16 residues. CDR1 is SGHNT and CDR2 is YYREEE in the germline V gene (reference sequence).

Of note for this clonotype: One end of the junction is discordant with germline, which a read error may explain. This chain joins TRBV28 and TRBJ1-1, with D possibly being TRBD1 (6 bases). The CDR3 has 14 amino acids. CDR1 and CDR2 (germline): MDHEN, SYDVKM. CDR3 bases: TGTGCCATCTGGCCCCTCACAGGGTTCACTGAAACTTTCTTT. This gives the protein CAIWPLTGFTETFF.

This clonotype is judged medium-sized. The chain couples TRBV11-1 to TRBJ2-3; the D is unclear. V dropped 1 base and J dropped 6 bases, with 11 bases sitting between them. The CDR3 is 14 residues long. Germline CDR1 is SGHAT and CDR2 is FQDESV (reference sequence). For the CDR3, the DNA is TGTGCCAGCAGCTTAGGTGTGGGGTACGATACGCAGTATTTT. Translating gives CASSLGVGYDTQYF.

As regards this clonotype: No conserved phenylalanine or tryptophan ends this CDR3, so it is likely a read error. The chain links TRBV16 to TRBJ2-7; D gene unclear. CDR1 is KGHSY, CDR2 FQNENV, per germline. This CDR3 comprises 13 residues. The CDR3 region is CTSSQLRIYEQYL. DNA for the CDR3: TGTACCAGCAGCCAATTGCGAATATACGAGCAGTACCTC.

The chain carries TRBV5-6 and TRBJ2-1, with D hard to call. Trimming left V 0 bases short and J 8 bases short, with 15 bases between. The CDR3 is 15 amino acids. Germline V gives CDR1 SGHDT, CDR2 YYEEEE. The CDR3 is CASSLGPWEEDEQFF. The CDR3 DNA sequence: TGTGCCAGCAGCTTGGGACCTTGGGAAGAGGATGAGCAGTTCTTC.

By share, this clonotype counts as medium-sized (0.01 to 0.1%). The rearrangement joins TRBV11-3 to TRBJ2-7; D not certain. CDR1 and CDR2 from the germline V gene are SGHNT and YENEEA. CDR3 length equals 13 residues. V lost 4 bases to trimming and J lost 6 bases, with 13 bases between them. The CDR3, as DNA: TGTGCCAGCAGCTCCTACTTAGGGCGCGAGCAGTACTTC. It encodes CASSSYLGREQYF.

Details on this clonotype: An end of the junction differs from the germline gene, which may be a read error. V is TRBV4-2 and J is TRBJ2-1, with D hard to call. The CDR3 is made up of 15 amino acids. CDR1 LGHNA and CDR2 YNFKEQ come from the germline V gene. The CDR3 DNA follows: TGTACCAGCAGCCAAGAGGTTACTCATAACAATGAGCAGTTCTTC. It yields the protein CTSSQEVTHNNEQFF.

Comments on this clonotype: A read error may be the cause here, since a much bigger clone is one base away. This rearrangement joins TRBV11-2 to TRBJ1-4; TRBD1 aligns across 9 bases. Germline CDR1 and CDR2: SGHAT and FQNNGV. Losses at the gene ends were 8 bases for V and 4 bases for J; bases not matched to a gene: 14. The CDR3 covers 17 residues. The CDR3 nucleotides are TGTGCCAGCGGTTCTACGCACAGGGGGCTTGGTAATGAAAAACTGTTTTTT. It codes for CASGSTHRGLGNEKLFF.

This chain connects TRBV13 to TRBJ2-5; D perhaps matches TRBD1 (5 bases). Trimming shortened V by 5 bases and J by 5 bases, and 18 bases separated the two germline ends. The germline V gene has CDR1 PRHDT and CDR2 FYEKMQ (reference sequence). The CDR3 has 15 amino acids. CDR3: CASSILRTPQETQYF. The CDR3 bases are TGTGCCAGCAGCATCCTCAGGACACCTCAGGAGACCCAGTACTTC. Full variable domain (remainder filled in from reference TRBV13 and TRBJ2-5): AAGVIQSPRHLIKEKRETATLKCYPIPRHDTVYWYQQGPGQDPQFLISFYEKMQSDKGSIPDRFSAQQFSDYHSELNMSSLELGDSALYFCASSILRTPQETQYFGPGTRLLVL.

The chain joins TRBV15 to TRBJ1-2, with D possibly TRBD1 on 6 matching bases. V was cut by 0 bases and J by 5 bases, with 13 bases left in between. From germline, CDR1 is LNHNV and CDR2 YYDKDF (reference sequence). This CDR3 is built from 15 residues. The CDR3 DNA sequence: TGTGCCACCAGCAGAGAAGGCAGGGGAATATATGGCTACACCTTC. It yields the protein CATSREGRGIYGYTF.

Comments on this clonotype: A much larger clone is a single base away; this may be a read error. The chain links TRBV5-6 to TRBJ1-1; D is undetermined. This CDR3 has 13 amino acids. Between the trimmed V and J ends, which lost 3 bases and 3 bases, there was a span of 9 bases. In germline, CDR1 is SGHDT, CDR2 YYEEEE. As DNA, the CDR3 is TGTGCCAGCAGCTGGACGGAGCACACTGAAGCTTTCTTT. Residues: CASSWTEHTEAFF. Filled out from reference TRBV5-6 and TRBJ1-1, the complete variable domain reads DAGVTQSPTHLIKTRGQQVTLRCSPKSGHDTVSWYQQALGQGPQFIFQYYEEEERQRGNFPDRFSGHQFPNYSSELNVNALLLGDSALYLCASSWTEHTEAFFGQGTRLTVV.